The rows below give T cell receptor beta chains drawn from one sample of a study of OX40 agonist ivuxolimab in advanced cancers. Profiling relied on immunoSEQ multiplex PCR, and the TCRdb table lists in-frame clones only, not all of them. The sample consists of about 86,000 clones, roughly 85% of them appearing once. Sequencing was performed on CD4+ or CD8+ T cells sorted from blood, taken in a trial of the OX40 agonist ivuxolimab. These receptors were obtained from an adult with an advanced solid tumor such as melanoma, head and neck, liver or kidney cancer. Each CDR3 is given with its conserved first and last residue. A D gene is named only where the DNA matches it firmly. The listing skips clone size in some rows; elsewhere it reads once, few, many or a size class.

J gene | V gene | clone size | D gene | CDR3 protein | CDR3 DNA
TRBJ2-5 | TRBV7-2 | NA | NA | CASSPNDVPWTQETQYF | TGTGCCAGCAGCCCTAACGACGTCCCATGGACTCAAGAGACCCAGTACTTC
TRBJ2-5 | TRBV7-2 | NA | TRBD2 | CASSPAVGGGQETQYF | TGTGCCAGCAGCCCGGCCGTGGGCGGGGGCCAAGAGACCCAGTACTTC
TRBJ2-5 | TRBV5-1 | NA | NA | CASSLQGRGQETQYF | TGCGCCAGCAGCTTGCAGGGGCGGGGGCAAGAGACCCAGTACTTC
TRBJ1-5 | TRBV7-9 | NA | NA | CASSETGINQPQHF | TGTGCCAGCAGTGAGACAGGAATCAATCAGCCCCAGCATTTT
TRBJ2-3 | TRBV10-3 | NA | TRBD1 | CAISPRGLGTDTQYF | TGTGCCATCAGCCCCAGGGGGCTGGGCACAGATACGCAGTATTTT
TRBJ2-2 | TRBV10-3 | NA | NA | CAIPGDATTGELFF | TGTGCCATTCCAGGGGACGCCACGACCGGGGAGCTGTTTTTT
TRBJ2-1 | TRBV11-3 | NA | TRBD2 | CASSLGTRHNEQFF | TGTGCCAGCAGCTTAGGGACTAGACACAATGAGCAGTTCTTC
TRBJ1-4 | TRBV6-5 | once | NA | CASSLESGNEKLFF | TGTGCCAGCAGTCTGGAGAGTGGTAATGAAAAACTGTTTTTT
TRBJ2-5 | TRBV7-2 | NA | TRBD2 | CASRKLAGGPETQYF | TGTGCCAGCAGGAAACTAGCGGGGGGGCCGGAGACCCAGTACTTC
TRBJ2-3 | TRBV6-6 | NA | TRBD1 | CASSDRTGGDTQYF | TGTGCCAGCAGTGACCGGACAGGGGGAGATACGCAGTATTTT
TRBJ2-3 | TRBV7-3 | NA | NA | CASSLGQTTDTQYF | TGTGCCAGCAGCCTAGGGCAGACGACAGATACGCAGTATTTT
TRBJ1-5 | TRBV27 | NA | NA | CASSPRGNQPQHF | TGTGCCAGCAGTCCAAGGGGCAATCAGCCCCAGCATTTT
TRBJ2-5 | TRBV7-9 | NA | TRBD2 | CASSLGLAGRGQETQYF | TGTGCCAGCAGCTTAGGGCTAGCGGGGAGGGGCCAAGAGACCCAGTACTTC
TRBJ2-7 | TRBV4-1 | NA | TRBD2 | CASSQGREDREQYF | TGCGCCAGCAGCCAAGGCCGGGAGGACCGGGAGCAGTACTTC
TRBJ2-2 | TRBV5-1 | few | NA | CASRVSATGELFF | TGCGCCAGCAGAGTAAGCGCAACCGGGGAGCTGTTTTTT
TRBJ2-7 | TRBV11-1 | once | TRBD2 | CASSRSGGSSYEQYF | TGTGCCAGCAGCCGTAGCGGGGGGAGCTCCTACGAGCAGTACTTC
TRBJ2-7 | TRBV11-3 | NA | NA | CASSRGGYEQYF | TGTGCCAGCAGCCGAGGGGGGTACGAGCAGTACTTC
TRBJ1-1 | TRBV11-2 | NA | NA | CASTQNTEAFF | TGTGCCAGCACGCAGAACACTGAAGCTTTCTTT
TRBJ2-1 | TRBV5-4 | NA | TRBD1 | CASSPSQTGPREQFF | TGTGCCAGCAGCCCAAGTCAGACAGGGCCCCGGGAGCAGTTCTTC
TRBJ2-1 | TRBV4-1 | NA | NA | CASSQEVGGLNNEQFF | TGCGCCAGCAGCCAAGAAGTCGGCGGACTAAACAATGAGCAGTTCTTC
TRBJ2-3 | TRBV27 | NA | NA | CASSLSWGTDTQYF | TGTGCCAGCAGTTTATCTTGGGGTACAGATACGCAGTATTTT
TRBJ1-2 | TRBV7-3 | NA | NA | CASSLRAGSYGYTF | TGTGCCAGCAGCTTAAGGGCAGGGAGCTATGGCTACACCTTC
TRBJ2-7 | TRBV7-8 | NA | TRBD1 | CASSLVRGQGADEQYF | TGTGCCAGCAGCTTAGTGAGGGGACAGGGGGCTGACGAGCAGTACTTC
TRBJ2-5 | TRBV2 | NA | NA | CASSEKGWWETQYF | TGTGCCAGCAGTGAAAAGGGATGGTGGGAGACCCAGTACTTC
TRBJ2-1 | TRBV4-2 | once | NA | CASSQAPIQGYNEQFF | TGTGCCAGCAGCCAAGCCCCCATACAGGGTTACAATGAGCAGTTCTTC
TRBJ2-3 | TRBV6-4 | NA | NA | CASSDSIEDTQYF | TGTGCCAGCAGTGACTCGATCGAAGATACGCAGTATTTT
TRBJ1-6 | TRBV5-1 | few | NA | CASRASSYNSPLHF | TGCGCCAGCAGGGCGAGCTCCTATAATTCACCCCTCCACTTT
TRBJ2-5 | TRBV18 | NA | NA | CASSPPQETQYF | TGTGCCAGCTCACCACCACAAGAGACCCAGTACTTC
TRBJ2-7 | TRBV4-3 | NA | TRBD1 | CASSQWGQGADEQYF | TGCGCCAGCAGCCAATGGGGACAGGGGGCTGATGAGCAGTACTTC
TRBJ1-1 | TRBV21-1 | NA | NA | CASSCGPDGKGMNTEAFF | TGTGCCAGCAGCTGTGGCCCCGATGGAAAGGGGATGAACACTGAAGCTTTCTTT
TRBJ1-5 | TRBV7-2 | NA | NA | CASSLIVGVDNQPQHF | TGTGCCAGCAGCTTAATAGTAGGGGTTGACAATCAGCCCCAGCATTTT
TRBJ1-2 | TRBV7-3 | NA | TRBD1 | CASSPGTGLGYTF | TGTGCCAGCAGCCCCGGGACAGGGTTAGGCTACACCTTC
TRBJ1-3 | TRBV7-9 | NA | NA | CASSYDDTSGNTIYF | TGTGCCAGCAGCTATGATGACACCTCTGGAAACACCATATATTTT
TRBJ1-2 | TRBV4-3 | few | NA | CASSQDIGGSYGYTF | TGCGCCAGCAGCCAAGACATAGGGGGGAGCTATGGCTACACCTTC
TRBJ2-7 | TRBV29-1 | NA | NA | CSVEAAGREQYF | TGCAGCGTTGAAGCGGCAGGGCGCGAGCAGTACTTC
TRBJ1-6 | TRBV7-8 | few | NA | CASSLFVRGNHNSPLHF | TGTGCCAGCAGCTTATTCGTGAGGGGCAATCATAATTCACCCCTCCACTTT
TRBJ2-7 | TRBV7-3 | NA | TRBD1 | CASSLTRAGGTYEQYF | TGTGCCAGCAGCTTAACCCGGGCAGGGGGAACCTACGAGCAGTACTTC
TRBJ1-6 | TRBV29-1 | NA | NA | CSWKGKKNSPLHF | TGCAGTTGGAAAGGAAAGAAAAATTCACCCCTCCACTTT
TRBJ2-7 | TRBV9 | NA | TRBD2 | CASGPRDYSYEQYF | TGTGCCAGCGGCCCCCGGGACTATTCCTACGAGCAGTACTTC
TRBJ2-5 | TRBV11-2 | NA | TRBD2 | CASSFGLAGEFQETQYF | TGTGCCAGCAGCTTCGGACTAGCGGGGGAATTCCAAGAGACCCAGTACTTC
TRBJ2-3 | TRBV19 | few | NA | CASSAFGTAATDTQYF | TGTGCCAGTAGTGCTTTCGGGACTGCAGCCACAGATACGCAGTATTTT
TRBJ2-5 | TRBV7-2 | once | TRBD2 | CASSPGGLAGGGETQYF | TGTGCCAGCAGCCCGGGGGGACTAGCGGGTGGCGGAGAGACCCAGTACTTC
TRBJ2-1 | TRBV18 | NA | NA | CASSPTTVRSYNEQFF | TGTGCCAGCTCACCGACGACCGTGAGGTCCTACAATGAGCAGTTCTTC
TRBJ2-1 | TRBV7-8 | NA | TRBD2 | CASSTRGAGGYNEQFF | TGTGCCAGCAGCACCAGAGGCGCGGGAGGCTACAATGAGCAGTTCTTC
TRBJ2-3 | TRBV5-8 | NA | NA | CASSFGSGTDTQYF | TGTGCCAGCAGCTTCGGATCTGGCACAGATACGCAGTATTTT
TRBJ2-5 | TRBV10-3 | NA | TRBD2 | CAISESLAGGFEETQYF | TGTGCCATCAGTGAGTCCCTGGCGGGGGGGTTTGAAGAGACCCAGTACTTC
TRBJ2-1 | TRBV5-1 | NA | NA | CASSLGIGRGNEQFF | TGCGCCAGCAGCTTGGGAATAGGACGGGGCAATGAGCAGTTCTTC
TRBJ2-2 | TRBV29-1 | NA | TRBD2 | CSVERLAANTGELFF | TGCAGCGTTGAACGTCTAGCGGCGAACACCGGGGAGCTGTTTTTT
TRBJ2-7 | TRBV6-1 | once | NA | CASIQTHEQYF | TGTGCCAGCATCCAAACCCACGAGCAGTACTTC
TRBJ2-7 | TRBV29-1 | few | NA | CSVEWGDEQYF | TGCAGCGTTGAATGGGGGGACGAGCAGTACTTC
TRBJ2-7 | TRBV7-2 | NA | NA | CASSLEVFYEQYF | TGTGCCAGCAGCTTAGAGGTCTTCTACGAGCAGTACTTC
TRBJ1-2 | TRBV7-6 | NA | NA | CASSLGRGYGYTF | TGTGCCAGCAGCTTAGGTCGTGGATATGGCTACACCTTC
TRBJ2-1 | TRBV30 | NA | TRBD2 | CAWEPGTSGMGNEQFF | TGTGCCTGGGAGCCCGGGACTAGCGGGATGGGAAATGAGCAGTTCTTC
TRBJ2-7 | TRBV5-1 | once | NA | CASSDQGSYEQYF | TGCGCCAGCAGTGATCAGGGCTCCTACGAGCAGTACTTC
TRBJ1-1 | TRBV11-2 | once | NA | CASSLDWSVTNTEAFF | TGTGCCAGCAGCTTAGATTGGAGCGTTACTAACACTGAAGCTTTCTTT